The rows below give T cell receptor beta chains drawn from one sample of a study of T-cell reconstitution after alpha-beta-depleted transplantation in children. TCRdb re-called the PCR reads through MiXCR, storing one row per CDR3 protein. The sample contains some 240,000 distinct CDR3 sequences, more than 10% of which appear only once. This specimen was PBMCs from the stem cell graft donor, taken from the stem cell graft. These receptors were taken from a human donor who donated a stem cell graft to a child with acute lymphoblastic leukemia. Each CDR3 is given with its conserved first and last residue. Each record gives: J gene, clone size, V gene, D gene, CDR3 protein, CDR3 DNA. D genes are given only for firm matches. The listing skips clone size in some rows; elsewhere it reads once, few, many or a size class.

j_gene: TRBJ1-1
abundance: many
v_gene: TRBV12-3/TRBV12-4
d_gene: NA
CDR3aa: CASTPKGHGLSFF
CDR3nt: TGTGCCAGCACACCCAAGGGGCATGGGTTGTCTTTCTTT

j_gene: TRBJ1-1
abundance: many
v_gene: TRBV5-1
d_gene: NA
CDR3aa: CASSLPTANTEAFF
CDR3nt: TGCGCCAGCAGCTTGCCCACGGCTAACACTGAAGCTTTCTTT

j_gene: TRBJ2-2
abundance: many
v_gene: TRBV5-1
d_gene: NA
CDR3aa: CASSLVAGNTGELFF
CDR3nt: TGCGCCAGCAGCTTGGTTGCGGGGAACACCGGGGAGCTGTTTTTT

j_gene: TRBJ2-7
abundance: many
v_gene: TRBV5-6
d_gene: NA
CDR3aa: CASSPLEGGRSYEQYF
CDR3nt: TGTGCCAGCAGCCCCCTGGAGGGGGGCCGCTCCTACGAGCAGTACTTC

j_gene: TRBJ2-3
abundance: many
v_gene: TRBV7-8
d_gene: NA
CDR3aa: CASSLSRRDTQYF
CDR3nt: TGTGCCAGCAGCCTCAGTAGAAGGGATACGCAGTATTTT

j_gene: TRBJ2-3
abundance: many
v_gene: TRBV7-2
d_gene: NA
CDR3aa: CASSLIHRMEPDTQYF
CDR3nt: TGTGCCAGCAGCTTAATCCACAGGATGGAGCCAGATACGCAGTATTTT

j_gene: TRBJ2-7
abundance: many
v_gene: TRBV6-5
d_gene: NA
CDR3aa: CASSGTGRREQYF
CDR3nt: TGTGCCAGTTCAGGGACGGGACGCCGCGAGCAGTACTTC

j_gene: TRBJ2-1
abundance: many
v_gene: TRBV20-1
d_gene: TRBD2
CDR3aa: CSARPSGRRNEQFF
CDR3nt: TGCAGTGCTAGGCCTAGCGGGAGACGCAATGAGCAGTTCTTC

j_gene: TRBJ1-1
abundance: many
v_gene: TRBV20-1
d_gene: NA
CDR3aa: CSATGRQEAFF
CDR3nt: TGCAGTGCCACCGGTCGGCAGGAAGCTTTCTTT

j_gene: TRBJ2-2
abundance: many
v_gene: TRBV10-3
d_gene: NA
CDR3aa: CAISVTGAQGGELFF
CDR3nt: TGTGCCATCAGTGTGACGGGGGCGCAGGGCGGGGAGCTGTTTTTT

j_gene: TRBJ2-3
abundance: NA
v_gene: TRBV2
d_gene: TRBD2
CDR3aa: CASSDPTSGRSDTQYF
CDR3nt: TGTGCCAGCAGTGACCCCACTAGCGGGAGGTCAGATACGCAGTATTTT

j_gene: TRBJ2-3
abundance: many
v_gene: TRBV20-1
d_gene: NA
CDR3aa: CSARETGAGDTQYF
CDR3nt: TGCAGTGCTAGAGAGACGGGGGCAGGAGATACGCAGTATTTT

j_gene: TRBJ2-7
abundance: many
v_gene: TRBV29-1
d_gene: NA
CDR3aa: CSASSGPAGEQYF
CDR3nt: TGCAGCGCCTCCAGCGGGCCAGCGGGCGAGCAGTACTTC

j_gene: TRBJ2-2
abundance: NA
v_gene: TRBV5-1
d_gene: NA
CDR3aa: CASSRARTANTGELFF
CDR3nt: TGCGCCAGCAGCCGCGCACGCACAGCGAACACCGGGGAGCTGTTTTTT

j_gene: TRBJ1-6
abundance: many
v_gene: TRBV6-1
d_gene: TRBD1
CDR3aa: CASSRDSLYNSPLHF
CDR3nt: TGTGCCAGCAGTAGGGACAGCCTTTATAATTCACCCCTCCACTTT

j_gene: TRBJ1-5
abundance: many
v_gene: TRBV29-1
d_gene: TRBD1
CDR3aa: CSVADRVDQPQHF
CDR3nt: TGCAGCGTTGCGGACAGGGTGGATCAGCCCCAGCATTTT

j_gene: TRBJ1-1
abundance: many
v_gene: TRBV4-1
d_gene: NA
CDR3aa: CASSPGGFGPAGTEAFF
CDR3nt: TGCGCCAGCAGCCCCGGGGGCTTTGGACCGGCGGGCACTGAAGCTTTCTTT

j_gene: TRBJ1-6
abundance: many
v_gene: TRBV27
d_gene: NA
CDR3aa: CASSLVAVSGNSPLHF
CDR3nt: TGTGCCAGCAGTTTAGTAGCAGTTTCTGGGAATTCACCCCTCCACTTT

j_gene: TRBJ2-1
abundance: many
v_gene: TRBV12-5
d_gene: TRBD2
CDR3aa: CASGFTGLTHSYNEQFF
CDR3nt: TGTGCTAGTGGTTTTACGGGACTAACCCACTCCTACAATGAGCAGTTCTTC

j_gene: TRBJ1-6
abundance: many
v_gene: TRBV27
d_gene: NA
CDR3aa: CASSLALTQSRSPLHF
CDR3nt: TGTGCCAGCAGTTTAGCCCTTACTCAAAGTCGCTCACCCCTCCACTTT

j_gene: TRBJ2-7
abundance: NA
v_gene: TRBV3-1
d_gene: NA
CDR3aa: CASSQRGGTYEQYF
CDR3nt: TGTGCCAGCAGCCAACGTGGTGGGACCTACGAGCAGTACTTC

j_gene: TRBJ2-3
abundance: many
v_gene: TRBV30
d_gene: TRBD2
CDR3aa: CACFSGESTDTQYF
CDR3nt: TGTGCCTGTTTTAGCGGGGAGAGCACAGATACGCAGTATTTT

j_gene: TRBJ2-7
abundance: many
v_gene: TRBV7-8
d_gene: NA
CDR3aa: CASSPQQGPSYEQYF
CDR3nt: TGTGCCAGCAGCCCTCAACAGGGACCGTCCTACGAGCAGTACTTC

j_gene: TRBJ2-7
abundance: many
v_gene: TRBV7-2
d_gene: NA
CDR3aa: CASSLLKTERYEQYF
CDR3nt: TGTGCCAGCAGCTTACTTAAGACAGAGAGATACGAGCAGTACTTC

j_gene: TRBJ1-5
abundance: many
v_gene: TRBV20-1
d_gene: TRBD1
CDR3aa: CSATTGGYQPQHF
CDR3nt: TGCAGTGCTACGACAGGGGGCTATCAGCCCCAGCATTTT

j_gene: TRBJ2-7
abundance: many
v_gene: TRBV12-3/TRBV12-4
d_gene: NA
CDR3aa: CASSFLFSRTGLSEQYF
CDR3nt: TGTGCCAGCAGTTTTTTATTCTCCCGCACGGGTTTAAGCGAGCAGTACTTC

j_gene: TRBJ1-1
abundance: many
v_gene: TRBV10-3
d_gene: NA
CDR3aa: CAISDPGHLNTEAFF
CDR3nt: TGTGCCATCAGTGACCCCGGACACTTGAACACTGAAGCTTTCTTT

j_gene: TRBJ2-3
abundance: NA
v_gene: TRBV7-8
d_gene: TRBD2
CDR3aa: CASSSQLAGGGADTQYF
CDR3nt: TGTGCCAGCAGCTCCCAACTAGCGGGAGGTGGGGCAGATACGCAGTATTTT

j_gene: TRBJ2-1
abundance: once
v_gene: TRBV19
d_gene: TRBD2
CDR3aa: CASSISGGMYNEQFF
CDR3nt: TGTGCCAGTAGTATATCGGGGGGTATGTACAATGAGCAGTTCTTC

j_gene: TRBJ1-2
abundance: many
v_gene: TRBV18
d_gene: TRBD1
CDR3aa: CASFQGDRGYTF
CDR3nt: TGTGCCAGCTTTCAGGGGGATCGCGGCTACACCTTC

j_gene: TRBJ1-5
abundance: few
v_gene: TRBV2
d_gene: NA
CDR3aa: CASTRASGNQPQHF
CDR3nt: TGTGCCAGCACCCGGGCCTCGGGAAATCAGCCCCAGCATTTT

j_gene: TRBJ2-5
abundance: many
v_gene: TRBV9
d_gene: TRBD2
CDR3aa: CASSVGGGRARETQYF
CDR3nt: TGTGCCAGCAGCGTAGGAGGCGGGAGGGCCAGAGAGACCCAGTACTTC

j_gene: TRBJ1-2
abundance: few
v_gene: TRBV6-1
d_gene: NA
CDR3aa: CASRTNYRGFRERDGYTF
CDR3nt: TGTGCCAGCAGGACGAATTATAGGGGGTTCAGGGAGAGGGATGGCTACACCTTC

j_gene: TRBJ1-1
abundance: many
v_gene: TRBV20-1
d_gene: NA
CDR3aa: CSAPGPKRNTEAFF
CDR3nt: TGCAGTGCTCCCGGACCGAAGAGGAACACTGAAGCTTTCTTT

j_gene: TRBJ1-5
abundance: NA
v_gene: TRBV28
d_gene: TRBD1
CDR3aa: CASTDQGVYQPQHF
CDR3nt: TGTGCCAGCACCGATCAGGGGGTTTATCAGCCCCAGCATTTT

j_gene: TRBJ1-1
abundance: many
v_gene: TRBV12-3/TRBV12-4
d_gene: NA
CDR3aa: CASSLSPQNTEAFF
CDR3nt: TGTGCCAGCAGTTTAAGCCCCCAGAACACTGAAGCTTTCTTT

j_gene: TRBJ1-5
abundance: many
v_gene: TRBV6-1
d_gene: NA
CDR3aa: CASRTTESSNQPQHF
CDR3nt: TGTGCCAGCAGAACGACAGAGAGCAGCAATCAGCCCCAGCATTTT

j_gene: TRBJ1-4
abundance: many
v_gene: TRBV5-1
d_gene: NA
CDR3aa: CASSLIGVREKLFF
CDR3nt: TGCGCCAGCAGCTTGATTGGGGTTCGAGAAAAACTGTTTTTT

j_gene: TRBJ2-7
abundance: few
v_gene: TRBV19
d_gene: TRBD1
CDR3aa: CASMGSRDRGPYEQYF
CDR3nt: TGTGCCAGTATGGGGAGCCGGGACAGGGGGCCCTACGAGCAGTACTTC

j_gene: TRBJ2-2
abundance: many
v_gene: TRBV4-3
d_gene: NA
CDR3aa: CASSQDPGQGNTGELFF
CDR3nt: TGCGCCAGCAGCCAAGATCCGGGCCAGGGGAACACCGGGGAGCTGTTTTTT

j_gene: TRBJ2-5
abundance: many
v_gene: TRBV5-1
d_gene: NA
CDR3aa: CASSLDPGQETQYF
CDR3nt: TGCGCCAGCAGCTTGGATCCAGGTCAAGAGACCCAGTACTTC

j_gene: TRBJ1-4
abundance: many
v_gene: TRBV4-3
d_gene: NA
CDR3aa: CASSDGAARVNEKLFF
CDR3nt: TGCGCCAGCAGCGATGGCGCCGCCAGGGTCAATGAAAAACTGTTTTTT

j_gene: TRBJ1-3
abundance: many
v_gene: TRBV12-3/TRBV12-4
d_gene: NA
CDR3aa: CASSPSEGGSHSGNTIYF
CDR3nt: TGTGCCAGCAGCCCCTCGGAGGGAGGGTCCCACTCTGGAAACACCATATATTTT

j_gene: TRBJ2-5
abundance: many
v_gene: TRBV12-3/TRBV12-4
d_gene: NA
CDR3aa: CASSAGGKQYF
CDR3nt: TGTGCCAGCAGTGCTGGGGGGAAACAGTACTTC

j_gene: TRBJ2-7
abundance: many
v_gene: TRBV20-1
d_gene: TRBD2
CDR3aa: CSARDWEGLGTYEQYF
CDR3nt: TGCAGTGCTAGAGATTGGGAGGGGCTCGGCACCTACGAGCAGTACTTC

j_gene: TRBJ2-6
abundance: many
v_gene: TRBV10-3
d_gene: NA
CDR3aa: CAISESPFSTGGTHSSSNVLTF
CDR3nt: TGTGCCATCAGTGAGTCTCCGTTTTCTACCGGCGGGACCCACTCTAGCTCCAACGTCCTGACTTTC

j_gene: TRBJ1-1
abundance: many
v_gene: TRBV6-5
d_gene: NA
CDR3aa: CASRKGHLRNTEAFF
CDR3nt: TGTGCCAGCAGAAAGGGACATCTTCGAAACACTGAAGCTTTCTTT

j_gene: TRBJ2-1
abundance: many
v_gene: TRBV28
d_gene: NA
CDR3aa: CATRGTRVVSEQFF
CDR3nt: TGTGCCACCCGAGGGACCCGGGTAGTGAGTGAGCAGTTCTTC

j_gene: TRBJ2-7
abundance: few
v_gene: TRBV20-1
d_gene: NA
CDR3aa: CSARDSADLHTPRVGRLVYF
CDR3nt: TGCAGTGCTAGAGATTCGGCTGACCTCCACACCCCGCGGGTCGGCCGGCTAGTTTACTTC

j_gene: TRBJ1-4
abundance: many
v_gene: TRBV4-3
d_gene: NA
CDR3aa: CASGETSATNEKLFF
CDR3nt: TGCGCCAGCGGAGAAACTTCTGCAACTAATGAAAAACTGTTTTTT

j_gene: TRBJ2-7
abundance: many
v_gene: TRBV10-3
d_gene: NA
CDR3aa: CAISGGGSSYEQYF
CDR3nt: TGTGCCATCAGTGGGGGGGGCAGCTCCTACGAGCAGTACTTC